This T cell receptor (beta chain) was profiled in a study of T cells in Graves' hyperthyroidism and ophthalmopathy. With duration under 3 months, ophthalmopathy was active: Clinical Activity Score at least 3, NOSPECS at least 4. Diagnosis relied on clinical symptoms, serum thyroxine and TRAb, thyroid ultrasound and orbital computed tomography. This clonotype was seen only a few times. Its antigen is undetermined. Study-wide results and limits: Separating ophthalmopathy from stable hyperthyroidism was achieved by a 13 V-J model.

Amplified TCR beta CDR3 regions came from RNA transcripts. First-round RT-PCR targeting the TCR CDR3 was performed with the HTBI primer set. Each CDR3 protein gets one entry after TCRdb re-called the multiplex PCR reads with MiXCR. The sample yields nearly 250,000 distinct CDR3 sequences, about 15% seen once. The CDR3 spans 17 residues. With 1 base clipped from V and 2 bases from J, the junction kept 5 bases outside the gene matches. CDR1 and CDR2 from the germline V gene are LNHDA and SQIVND (reference sequence). What was sequenced was blood. This chain links TRBV19 with TRBJ2-5; 12 bases fit TRBD2. The sequence was obtained from a woman aged 18-35 years with Graves' ophthalmopathy. The CDR3 here is CASSIAALAGGQETQYF. The CDR3 nucleotides read TGTGCCAGTAGTATAGCCGCCCTAGCGGGGGGGCAAGAGACCCAGTACTTC.